The sequence of this TCR beta chain was determined in a study of shared clonotypes between healthy human individuals. The repertoire was sequenced with immunoSEQ multiplex PCR; TCRdb's copy has only in-frame clones and lacks some. The top ten clones hold around 13% of a sample with around 480,000 clones, around 79% of them seen once. V dropped 4 bases and J dropped 1 base, with 17 bases sitting between them. Germline CDR1 reads SGDLS; CDR2 reads YYNGEE. The CDR3 covers 17 residues. Without sorting, samples used 75 million to 100 million PBMCs for genomic DNA. The material sequenced was PBMCs. This receptor was identified in a woman aged 40 to 49 in good health. Some clones in this sample may be carry-over from other donors' samples. The rearrangement joins TRBV9 to TRBJ2-2; TRBD2 might be the D (5 bases). The CDR3 DNA follows: TGTGCCAGCAGCCCCAGACTTAACGGGAAGAACACCGGGGAGCTGTTTTTT. This codes for CASSPRLNGKNTGELFF.